This T cell receptor beta chain was profiled in a study of vaccination and CD4 T cells after COVID-19. Study-wide background: Convalescents were six males and four females, two of them Hispanic.

Researchers used the Oncomine TCR Beta short-read assay to sequence DNA from cultured CD4+ T cells. MiXCR, applied by TCRdb to the PCR reads, yields one record per CDR3 protein. The data show some 10,000 distinct CDR3 sequences, about 20% seen once. This clonotype appeared a few times. Its target is not known. The treatment denotes: approximately nine-day PBMC culture with coronavirus spike peptide pools or control peptides (ViraFEST assay). The specimen comprised CD4+ T cells from blood, cultured in vitro, sampled after SARS-CoV-2 vaccination. The sequence came from a human donor who had recovered from COVID-19.

The CDR3 reads CASRLAGDRVFSPLHF. CDR3 nucleotide sequence: TGTGCCAGCAGACTAGCTGGGGACAGGGTTTTTTCACCCCTCCACTTT. The J gene is TRBJ1-6, the V gene TRBV7-2; 9 bases line up with TRBD1. The CDR3 runs 16 residues. V dropped 6 bases and J dropped 9; count of bases not matched to a gene: 12. CDR1 SGHTA and CDR2 FQGNSA come from the germline V gene.